The source of this T cell receptor (beta chain) is a study of control samples from healthy donors and cancer patients. Produced via immunoSEQ multiplex PCR; TCRdb's table is partial and in-frame only. The table shows almost 85,000 clones, with 84% occurring only once. Trimming removed 4 bases at V and 3 bases at J, with 11 bases between. This CDR3 has 14 amino acids. Germline assignment: CDR1 KGHDR and CDR2 SFDVKD. The source of this sequence is a man in his fifties or sixties with head and neck cancer. The chain couples TRBV24-1 to TRBJ2-5; D perhaps matches TRBD2 (6 bases). Sequencing was done on a sample of PBMCs. The CDR3 region has the DNA TGTGCCACCAGTGACCCCGGGAGAGAAGAGACCCAGTACTTC. Its protein is CATSDPGREETQYF.